The next 32 T cell receptor beta chains were all read from a single sample in a study of T-cell memory formation after mild COVID-19. Using its own MiXCR run on the 5' RACE reads, TCRdb lists one record per CDR3 protein. This sample has 350,000 to 550,000 distinct CDR3 sequences, with 15% to 20% found just once. Sequenced: PBMCs or a T cell subset sorted from them (not recorded which). The receptors were gathered from a man younger than 35 who had mild COVID-19 (a few samples of this study predate the infection). Cell type and time point are not known.

The sample holds a few counts of this clonotype. The chain has TRBV5-6 and TRBJ2-5, with D unclear. V lost 0 bases, J lost 13 bases, and 13 bases lay in between. Germline-derived CDR1 and CDR2 are SGHDT and YYEEEE. The CDR3 has 12 amino acids. The CDR3 bases are TGTGCCAGCAGCTTGGCTATAGGGCCAGCGTACTTC. Its protein product is CASSLAIGPAYF.

This chain uses TRBV2 with TRBJ1-3; D is undetermined. The CDR3 spans 14 residues. CDR1 and CDR2 (germline): SNHLY, FYNNEI. The germline V and J ends were trimmed by 0 bases and 4 bases, with 7 bases remaining between them. The DNA of the CDR3 is TGTGCCAGCAGTGAAGCGCGGCAGGGAAACACCATATATTTT. It yields the protein CASSEARQGNTIYF.

This clonotype was seen more than once but under ten times. The chain joins TRBV20-1 to TRBJ2-5; 7 positions agree with TRBD2. Germline-derived CDR1 and CDR2 are DFQATT and SNEGSKA (reference sequence). Trimming took 3 bases from V and 1 from J; bases not matched to a gene: 8. The CDR3 length is 15 residues. For the CDR3, the DNA is TGCAGTGCTAGTGTGGGGGGGGACCTCCAAGAGACCCAGTACTTC. It yields the protein CSASVGGDLQETQYF.

The chain carries TRBV7-2 and TRBJ2-1, with 13 bases fitting TRBD2. This CDR3 region has 15 residues. Germline V gene data show CDR1 as SGHTA and CDR2 as FQGNSA. Trimming removed 6 bases from V and 6 bases from J; junction bases left unmatched: 5. The DNA of the CDR3 is TGTGCCAGCAGACCACTAGCGGGGGGGGCCAATGAGCAGTTCTTC. This sequence encodes CASRPLAGGANEQFF. Looking up the rest from reference TRBV7-2 and TRBJ2-1 gives the full variable domain: GAGVSQSPSNKVTEKGKDVELRCDPISGHTALYWYRQSLGQGLEFLIYFQGNSAPDKSGLPSDRFSAERTGGSVSTLTIQRTQQEDSAVYLCASRPLAGGANEQFFGPGTRLTVL.

On this clonotype itself: One junction end disagrees with the germline gene, perhaps due to a read error. The chain uses TRBV2 and TRBJ2-7; 8 nucleotides align to TRBD2. The CDR3 runs 14 residues. CDR1 is SNHLY and CDR2 is FYNNEI in the germline V gene. The CDR3 DNA reads TGTGCCAGCAGTACCAGCGGGAGCTCCGACGAGCAGTACTTC. Encoded protein: CASSTSGSSDEQYF. The full variable domain, in which reference TRBV2 and TRBJ2-7 provide the parts outside the CDR3, is EPEVTQTPSHQVTQMGQEVILRCVPISNHLYFYWYRQILGQKVEFLVSFYNNEISEKSEIFDDQFSVERPDGSNFTLKIRSTKLEDSAMYFCASSTSGSSDEQYFGPGTRLTVT.

V gene TRBV6-5 combines with J gene TRBJ1-2; tentatively, D is TRBD1 (6 bases). CDR1 is MNHEY and CDR2 is SVGAGI in the germline V gene. Trimming took 6 bases from V and 8 from J, leaving 13 bases between them. This CDR3 is built from 12 residues. The CDR3 DNA reads TGTGCCAGCAGGCGGAACAGGGAGGGCTACACCTTC. This encodes CASRRNREGYTF.

This clonotype was seen only a few times. This chain links TRBV7-6 with TRBJ2-5, with 15 bases aligning to TRBD2. J gave up 5 bases and V 5 bases, and 12 bases lay outside the gene matches. This CDR3 contains 18 residues. Germline V lookup: CDR1 SGHVS, CDR2 FNYEAQ. In nucleotides, the CDR3 is TGTGCCAGCAGCGCATGGACTAGCGGGGGGGCGAAGCAGGAGACCCAGTACTTC. This codes for CASSAWTSGGAKQETQYF.

In its sample, this clonotype was seen a few times. The chain carries TRBV12-3 or TRBV12-4 and TRBJ2-7, with D unresolved. The CDR3 loop spans 13 amino acids. Trimming shortened V by 5 bases and J by 6 bases, and 14 bases separated the two germline ends. CDR3 bases: TGTGCCAGCAGTCTCCGAACTTTTGCCGAGCAGTACTTC. This codes for CASSLRTFAEQYF.

This clonotype was seen at least ten times. The rearrangement joins TRBV2 to TRBJ2-7, with 7 bases that match TRBD1. CDR1 is SNHLY and CDR2 is FYNNEI in the germline V gene. J was trimmed by 8 bases and V by 6 bases; bases with no gene match: 13. This CDR3 spans 14 amino acids. DNA of the CDR3: TGTGCCAGCAGCCTAGACAGGGATCTTAAAAAGCAGTACTTC. Amino acid sequence: CASSLDRDLKKQYF.

The chain links TRBV5-6 to TRBJ1-2, with a weak D call TRBD1 (5 bases). The CDR3 totals 15 residues. Germline V CDR1 and CDR2: SGHDT, YYEEEE. The V gene lost 0 bases and the J gene lost 8 bases, with 17 bases spanning the gap. CDR3 loop: CASSLAEGRAHGYTF. CDR3 sequence (DNA): TGTGCCAGCAGCTTGGCCGAGGGCAGGGCACACGGCTACACCTTC.

The CDR3 sequence: CASDPGQGTYGYTF. CDR3 sequence (DNA): TGCGCCAGTGACCCGGGACAGGGCACCTATGGCTACACCTTC. The chain recombines TRBV10-2 with TRBJ1-2; 9 bases align to TRBD1. The CDR3 totals 14 residues. Germline loops: CDR1 WSHSY, CDR2 SAAADI. Trimming at V came to 9 bases and at J to 4 bases, leaving 9 bases not matched to a gene.

This chain joins TRBV7-2 and TRBJ1-2, with 8 bases identical to TRBD1. Germline values: CDR1 SGHTA, CDR2 FQGNSA. The junction had 4 bases not matched to a gene; V was cut back by 1 base and J by 3 bases. The CDR3 contains 15 residues. The CDR3 DNA reads as TGTGCCAGCAGCTTAGGGGACAGGATTGACTATGGCTACACCTTC. This sequence encodes CASSLGDRIDYGYTF.

This clonotype was recorded many times. The CDR3 reads CASSSTLAANNEQFF. DNA of the CDR3: TGTGCCAGCAGCTCCACCCTAGCGGCCAACAATGAGCAGTTCTTC. The chain has TRBV7-2 and TRBJ2-1; 7 bases align to TRBD2. There are 15 residues in the CDR3. CDR1 is SGHTA, CDR2 FQGNSA, per germline. With 4 bases clipped from V and 5 bases from J, the junction kept 8 bases outside the gene matches.

The rearrangement links TRBV9 to TRBJ2-1; weak D call: TRBD2 (7 bases). The V gene's germline CDR1 is SGDLS and CDR2 YYNGEE. Trimming removed 7 bases from V and 5 bases from J, with 13 bases in between. CDR3 size: 13 residues. As DNA, the CDR3 is TGTGCCAGCGGTCGGGGGGCCCACAATGAGCAGTTCTTC. The encoded protein is CASGRGAHNEQFF.

This clonotype was seen a handful of times. The J gene is TRBJ1-1, the V gene TRBV12-3 or TRBV12-4, with D perhaps TRBD1 (6 bases). The CDR3 loop spans 15 amino acids. V lost 7 bases to trimming and J lost 5 bases, with 20 bases between them. The CDR3 reads CASMVSGGRRTEAFF. The CDR3 bases are TGTGCCAGCATGGTCTCGGGGGGCCGGCGGACTGAAGCTTTCTTT.

V gene TRBV12-3 or TRBV12-4 combines with J gene TRBJ2-1; D might be TRBD1 (5 bases). The CDR3 is made up of 15 amino acids. Trimming left V 5 bases short and J 6 bases short, with 17 bases between. CDR3 bases: TGTGCCAGCAGTCCCCACGAAGGGGTTCTCAATGAGCAGTTCTTC. Translation: CASSPHEGVLNEQFF.

This clonotype occurred a few times. This chain uses TRBV5-1 with TRBJ2-5; 9 nucleotides align to TRBD1. Trimming removed 2 bases from V and 0 bases from J; junction bases left unmatched: 2. Germline lookup yields CDR1 SGHRS and CDR2 YFSETQ. The CDR3 has 15 amino acids. The CDR3 DNA is TGCGCCAGCAGCTTCGGACAGGGGCACCAAGAGACCCAGTACTTC. Translation gives CASSFGQGHQETQYF.

The chain employs TRBV15 and TRBJ2-2, with a tentative D call TRBD2 (5 bases). Trimming stripped 0 bases from V and 8 bases from J, with 22 bases between. CDR3 length: 18 residues. CDR1 is LNHNV and CDR2 is YYDKDF in the germline V gene (reference sequence). Here the CDR3 DNA reads TGTGCCACCAGCAGAGAGTTTGGCGACTATACGCATGTTGGGGAGCTGTTTTTT. Residues: CATSREFGDYTHVGELFF.

This clonotype was seen more than once but under ten times. As DNA, the CDR3 is TGTGCCAGCAGGGGGGACAGACCGAACACCGGGGAGCTGTTTTTT. Protein sequence: CASRGDRPNTGELFF. The chain employs TRBV12-3 or TRBV12-4 and TRBJ2-2; 7 positions agree with TRBD1. V shed 6 bases, J shed 0 bases, and the junction held 4 bases outside the gene matches. CDR3 length equals 15 residues.

The DNA of the CDR3 is TGTGCCAGCAGCTTAGGGCCCGGACGAGGGATACACTATGGCTACACCTTC. Translated, it gives CASSLGPGRGIHYGYTF. V gene TRBV7-9 combines with J gene TRBJ1-2; D not certain. The V and J ends lost 1 base and 3 bases respectively, with 18 bases between them. Per the germline V gene, CDR1 is SEHNR and CDR2 is FQNEAQ (reference sequence). The CDR3 is 17 residues long.

In this sample, this clonotype turned up a few times. The V gene is TRBV28, the J gene TRBJ2-7, with D perhaps matching TRBD1 (6 bases). With 6 bases removed from V and 5 bases from J, the gap between germline ends came to 23 bases. CDR1 MDHEN and CDR2 SYDVKM come from the germline V gene. The CDR3 has 16 amino acids. CDR3 sequence: CASRPPGQGTHHEQYF. DNA for the CDR3: TGTGCCAGCAGGCCTCCAGGGCAGGGGACCCACCACGAGCAGTACTTC.

This clonotype turned up a few times. The gene calls are TRBV29-1 and TRBJ2-3; D uncertain. Trimming shortened V by 5 bases and J by 3 bases, and 15 bases separated the two germline ends. Per germline, CDR1 SQVTM and CDR2 ANQGSEA. The CDR3 has 14 amino acids. The CDR3 bases are TGCAGCGTTTTTGGAAGCTCTTGGACAGATACGCAGTATTTT. Its protein product is CSVFGSSWTDTQYF.

This clonotype appeared a few times. This chain links TRBV29-1 with TRBJ2-4; perhaps TRBD1 as D (5 bases). CDR3 size: 10 residues. From germline, CDR1 is SQVTM and CDR2 ANQGSEA. Trimming left V 7 bases short and J 8 bases short, with 9 bases between. Here the CDR3 reads CSAGMDIQYF. Here the CDR3 DNA reads TGCAGCGCAGGGATGGACATTCAGTACTTC.

This clonotype appeared a few times. The chain combines TRBV7-9 with TRBJ2-1; a possible D gene is TRBD1 (7 bases). Trimming cost V 1 base and J 10 bases, with 20 bases left between them. Looked up from germline, CDR1 is SEHNR and CDR2 is FQNEAQ (reference sequence). The CDR3 consists of 16 residues. CDR3 residues: CASSLVAGGPREEQFF. The CDR3 DNA reads as TGTGCCAGCAGCTTAGTGGCAGGGGGGCCCCGTGAGGAGCAGTTCTTC.

CDR3: CASRPGLAGGISYNEQFF. CDR3 bases: TGTGCCAGCAGGCCGGGACTAGCGGGGGGGATTTCCTACAATGAGCAGTTCTTC. This chain links TRBV12-3 or TRBV12-4 with TRBJ2-1, with 16 nucleotides matching TRBD2. The CDR3 consists of 18 residues. J was trimmed by 1 base and V by 6 bases; bases with no gene match: 6.

The rearrangement links TRBV7-2 to TRBJ2-2; 10 bases are a match to TRBD2. Per the germline V gene, CDR1 is SGHTA and CDR2 is FQGNSA. V lost 2 bases to trimming and J lost 8 bases; unmatched junction nucleotides: 2. CDR3 size: 14 residues. The CDR3 sequence: CASSLPSGGGELFF. The CDR3 coding sequence is TGTGCCAGCAGCTTACCTAGCGGGGGAGGGGAGCTGTTTTTT.

This clonotype was detected only a few times. The rearrangement joins TRBV28 to TRBJ2-7; the D call may be TRBD1 or TRBD2 (5 bases each). This CDR3 region has 12 residues. Germline CDR1 and CDR2: MDHEN and SYDVKM. Trimming cost V 2 bases and J 11 bases, with 13 bases left between them. This chain's CDR3 is CASSLAQGDEYV. The CDR3 DNA is TGTGCCAGCAGTTTAGCTCAGGGAGACGAGTACGTC.

This rearrangement joins TRBV28 to TRBJ1-5; D remains unclear. Germline lookup yields CDR1 MDHEN and CDR2 SYDVKM. The CDR3 totals 14 residues. V was clipped by 7 bases and J by 5 bases, with 15 bases between them. CDR3 DNA: TGTGCCAGCAATCTCCGGACCGCCCATCAGCCCCAGCATTTT. Translating gives CASNLRTAHQPQHF.

This clonotype has more than one count but fewer than ten. This rearrangement joins TRBV6-6 to TRBJ2-7, with TRBD2 identical over 10 bases. The ends lost 0 bases at V and 7 bases at J; junction bases unmatched: 6. Germline assignment: CDR1 MNHNY and CDR2 SVGAGI (reference sequence). This CDR3 has 15 residues. The CDR3 DNA is TGTGCCAGCAGTTACTCAAGCGGGGGGGCGGAGGAGCAGTACTTC. Its protein product is CASSYSSGGAEEQYF.

This clonotype was counted a few times. J is TRBJ2-7 and V is TRBV9, with 8 nucleotides matching TRBD1. The ends lost 4 bases at V and 3 bases at J; junction bases unmatched: 12. CDR3 length: 16 residues. Germline-derived CDR1 and CDR2 are SGDLS and YYNGEE. DNA of the CDR3: TGTGCCAGCAGCCGCGCTGGACAGGGTATCGGCTACGAGCAGTACTTC. Protein: CASSRAGQGIGYEQYF.

This clonotype was seen at least ten times. The chain is built from TRBV6-1 and TRBJ2-5, with D tentatively TRBD2 (5 bases). The CDR3 spans 14 residues. The germline V and J ends were trimmed by 8 bases and 2 bases, with 15 bases remaining between them. Germline CDR1 MNHNS, CDR2 SASEGT. Here the CDR3 reads CASSGNGHQETQYF. In DNA, the CDR3 is TGTGCCAGCTCGGGGAATGGGCATCAAGAGACCCAGTACTTC.

The CDR3 region is CASATLRGLEAFF. The CDR3 DNA reads as TGTGCTAGTGCCACTTTACGGGGCTTGGAAGCTTTCTTT. This sequence joins TRBV12-5 and TRBJ1-1; TRBD1 is a possible D gene (5 bases). The CDR3 consists of 13 residues. Trimming cost V 7 bases and J 8 bases, with 17 bases left between them. Germline V gene sequence: CDR1 LGHNT, CDR2 FRNRAP.